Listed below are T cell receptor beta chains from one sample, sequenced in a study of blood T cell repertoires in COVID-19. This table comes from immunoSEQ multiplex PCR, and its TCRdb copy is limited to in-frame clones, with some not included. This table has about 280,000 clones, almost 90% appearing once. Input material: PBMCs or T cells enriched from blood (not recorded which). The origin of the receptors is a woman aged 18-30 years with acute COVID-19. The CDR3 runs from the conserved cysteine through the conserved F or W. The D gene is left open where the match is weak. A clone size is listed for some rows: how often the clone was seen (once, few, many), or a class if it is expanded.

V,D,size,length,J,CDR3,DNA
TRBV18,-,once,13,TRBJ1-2,CASSPEANYGYTF,TGTGCCAGCTCACCAGAGGCTAACTATGGCTACACCTTC
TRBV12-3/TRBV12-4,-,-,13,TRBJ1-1,CASRARRETEAFF,TGTGCCAGCAGGGCCCGGAGGGAAACTGAAGCTTTCTTT
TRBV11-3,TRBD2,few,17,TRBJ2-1,CASSLETSANFPNEQFF,TGTGCCAGCAGCTTGGAGACTAGCGCCAATTTCCCCAATGAGCAGTTCTTC
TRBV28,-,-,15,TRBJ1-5,CASSLIPGSNQPQHF,TGTGCCAGCAGTTTAATACCAGGAAGCAATCAGCCCCAGCATTTT
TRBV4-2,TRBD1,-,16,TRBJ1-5,CASSQGQDYSAQPQHF,TGTGCCAGCAGCCAGGGACAGGATTATTCCGCCCAGCCCCAGCATTTT
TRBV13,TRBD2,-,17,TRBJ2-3,CASSRSGTSGSPDTQYF,TGTGCCAGCAGCAGATCCGGGACTAGCGGGAGTCCAGATACGCAGTATTTT
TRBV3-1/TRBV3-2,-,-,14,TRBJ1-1,CASSARFLNTEAFF,TGTGCCAGCTCGGCCAGGTTCCTGAACACTGAAGCTTTCTTT
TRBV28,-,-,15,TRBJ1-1,CASINGGVVNTEAFF,TGTGCCAGCATCAATGGGGGGGTGGTGAACACTGAAGCTTTCTTT
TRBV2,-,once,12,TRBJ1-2,CASSERGSGYTF,TGTGCCAGCAGTGAAAGGGGCTCTGGCTACACCTTC
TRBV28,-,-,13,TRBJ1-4,CASRNTANEKLFF,TGTGCCAGCAGAAACACAGCTAATGAAAAACTGTTTTTT
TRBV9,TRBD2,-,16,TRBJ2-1,CASSVDLAGRANEQFF,TGTGCCAGCAGCGTAGATCTAGCGGGAAGGGCCAATGAGCAGTTCTTC
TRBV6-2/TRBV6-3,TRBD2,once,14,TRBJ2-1,CASSWTSGRNEQFF,TGTGCCAGCAGCTGGACTAGCGGGAGAAATGAGCAGTTCTTC
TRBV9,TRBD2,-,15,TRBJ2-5,CASSVEGRVQETQYF,TGTGCCAGCAGCGTAGAGGGGAGGGTCCAAGAGACCCAGTACTTC
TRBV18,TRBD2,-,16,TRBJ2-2,CASSTSSGTNTGELFF,TGTGCCAGCTCAACTTCTAGCGGGACGAACACCGGGGAGCTGTTTTTT
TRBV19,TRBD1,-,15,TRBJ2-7,CASSIPGTEVYEQYF,TGTGCCAGTAGTATTCCCGGGACAGAGGTATACGAGCAGTACTTC
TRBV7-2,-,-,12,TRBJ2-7,CASSLQRGEQYF,TGTGCCAGCAGCTTACAACGGGGCGAGCAGTACTTC
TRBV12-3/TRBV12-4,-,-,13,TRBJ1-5,CASSSSGDQPQHF,TGTGCCAGCAGTTCCTCAGGGGATCAGCCCCAGCATTTT
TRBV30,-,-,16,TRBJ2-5,CAWLAWGSPDGETQYF,TGTGCCTGGTTGGCTTGGGGCTCCCCCGATGGGGAGACCCAGTACTTC
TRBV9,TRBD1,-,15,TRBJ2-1,CASSVDGTGRDEQFF,TGTGCCAGCAGCGTAGATGGGACAGGGAGGGATGAGCAGTTCTTC
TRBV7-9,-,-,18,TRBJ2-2,CASSLVHVRTTGTGELFF,TGTGCCAGCAGCTTAGTTCACGTTCGGACTACTGGAACCGGGGAGCTGTTTTTT
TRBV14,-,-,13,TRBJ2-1,CASSRQTYNEQFF,TGTGCCAGCAGCCGACAGACCTACAATGAGCAGTTCTTC
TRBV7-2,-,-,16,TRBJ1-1,CASSLALVTGNTEAFF,TGTGCCAGCAGCTTAGCGCTCGTGACAGGGAACACTGAAGCTTTCTTT
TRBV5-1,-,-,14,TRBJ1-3,CASSPQSSGNTIYF,TGCGCCAGTTCCCCTCAGTCCTCTGGAAACACCATATATTTT
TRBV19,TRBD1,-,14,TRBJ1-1,CASSTLTGGVEAFF,TGTGCCAGTAGCACCCTTACAGGGGGCGTGGAAGCTTTCTTT
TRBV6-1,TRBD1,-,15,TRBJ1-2,CASSEDRGLNYGYTF,TGTGCCAGCAGTGAAGACAGGGGGCTTAACTATGGCTACACCTTC
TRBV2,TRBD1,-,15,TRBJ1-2,CASSEATGGVYGYTF,TGTGCCAGCAGTGAAGCGACAGGGGGAGTCTATGGCTACACCTTC
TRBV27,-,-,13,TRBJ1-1,CASRVGGGTEAFF,TGTGCCAGCCGGGTCGGGGGTGGCACTGAAGCTTTCTTT
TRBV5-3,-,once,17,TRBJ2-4,CARSLVGAALAKNIQYF,TGTGCCAGAAGCTTGGTGGGGGCAGCCCTAGCCAAAAACATTCAGTACTTC
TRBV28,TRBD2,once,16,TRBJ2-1,CASSLRLAGVYNEQFF,TGTGCCAGCAGTTTAAGGCTAGCGGGAGTCTACAATGAGCAGTTCTTC
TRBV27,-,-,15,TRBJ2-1,CASSLRVDSYNEQFF,TGTGCCAGCAGTTTGAGGGTGGATTCCTACAATGAGCAGTTCTTC
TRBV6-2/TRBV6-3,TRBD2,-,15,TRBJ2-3,CASSYELAGSDTQYF,TGTGCCAGCAGTTACGAGCTAGCGGGATCAGATACGCAGTATTTT
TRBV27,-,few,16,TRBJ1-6,CASRVYTLRGNSPLHF,TGTGCCAGCAGAGTATATACTTTAAGGGGGAATTCACCCCTCCACTTT
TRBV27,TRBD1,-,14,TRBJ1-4,CASSSGTGLEKLFF,TGTGCCAGCAGTTCCGGGACAGGACTGGAAAAACTGTTTTTT